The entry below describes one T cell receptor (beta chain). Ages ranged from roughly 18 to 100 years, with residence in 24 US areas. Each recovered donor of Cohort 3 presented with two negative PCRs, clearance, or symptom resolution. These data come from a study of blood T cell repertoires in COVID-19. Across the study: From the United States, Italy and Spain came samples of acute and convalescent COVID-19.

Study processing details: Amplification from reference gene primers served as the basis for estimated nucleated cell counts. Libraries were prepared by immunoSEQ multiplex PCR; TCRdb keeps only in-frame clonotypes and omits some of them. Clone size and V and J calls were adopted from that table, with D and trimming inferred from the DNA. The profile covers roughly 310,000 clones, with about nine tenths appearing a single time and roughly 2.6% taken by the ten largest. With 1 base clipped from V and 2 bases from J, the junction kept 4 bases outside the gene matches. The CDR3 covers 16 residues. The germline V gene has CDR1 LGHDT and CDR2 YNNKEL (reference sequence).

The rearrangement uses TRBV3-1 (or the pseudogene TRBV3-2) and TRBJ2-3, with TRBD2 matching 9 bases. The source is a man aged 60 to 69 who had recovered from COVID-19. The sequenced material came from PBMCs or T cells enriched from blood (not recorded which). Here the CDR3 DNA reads TGTGCCAGCAGCCAAGGGACTAGCGCCTACACAGATACGCAGTATTTT. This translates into CASSQGTSAYTDTQYF.